This record covers a single T cell receptor beta chain. Its specificity is unknown. A single base separates this from a much larger clone, so it may be a read error. This sample was included in a study of blood T cells in healthy people across ages. Study-level information: When template switching was applied, about one barcoded beta molecule was captured per two T cells.

Broader study findings: Naive T cell percentage and TCR beta diversity correlated strongly. Estimated diversity that came from one million T cells was considered an underestimate.

CDR1 and CDR2 (germline): SGHTA, FQGNSA. The CDR3 sequence is 17 residues long. Primers used in a second PCR of roughly 6 to 12 cycles were a sample-barcoded 5' primer and a J-beta primer mix. A template-switch adaptor containing 12 random nucleotides labeled each cDNA molecule. One entry per CDR3 protein results from TCRdb running MiXCR on the 5' RACE reads. Found here are some 900,000 distinct CDR3 sequences, 29% of them singletons; the top ten hold 15% to 20%. The sequencing input was blood. This clonotype was sampled from an elderly woman in good health. The gene calls are TRBV7-2 and TRBJ2-7; TRBD2 might be the D (7 bases). The J call may be incorrect, as the DNA end agrees better with TRBJ2-5. The CDR3 DNA reads as TGTGCCAGCAGCTTAAGGCTTACGGGGGGCTCAGTTGAGACCCAGTACTTC. The encoded protein is CASSLRLTGGSVETQYF.